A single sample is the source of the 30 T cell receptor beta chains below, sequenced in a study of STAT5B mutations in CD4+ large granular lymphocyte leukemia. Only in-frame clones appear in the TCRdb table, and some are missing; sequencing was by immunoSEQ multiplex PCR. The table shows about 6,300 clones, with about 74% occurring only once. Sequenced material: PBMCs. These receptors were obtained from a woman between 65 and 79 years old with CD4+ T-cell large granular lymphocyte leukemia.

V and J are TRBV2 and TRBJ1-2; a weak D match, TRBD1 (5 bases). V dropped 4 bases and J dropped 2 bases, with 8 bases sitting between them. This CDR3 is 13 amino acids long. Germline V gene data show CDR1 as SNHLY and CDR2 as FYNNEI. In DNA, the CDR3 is TGTGCCAGCAGTGCAGACAGCAACTATGGCTACACCTTC. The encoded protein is CASSADSNYGYTF.

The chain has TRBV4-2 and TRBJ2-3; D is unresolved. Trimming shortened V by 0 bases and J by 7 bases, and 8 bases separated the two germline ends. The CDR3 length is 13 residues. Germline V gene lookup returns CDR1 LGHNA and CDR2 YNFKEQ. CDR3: CASSQELRHTQYF. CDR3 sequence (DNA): TGTGCCAGCAGCCAAGAGTTGCGGCATACGCAGTATTTT.

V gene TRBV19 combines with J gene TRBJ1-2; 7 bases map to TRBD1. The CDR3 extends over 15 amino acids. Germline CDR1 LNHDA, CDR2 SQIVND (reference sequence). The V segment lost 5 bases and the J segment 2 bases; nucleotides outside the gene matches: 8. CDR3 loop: CASSLPGQNNYGYTF. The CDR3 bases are TGTGCCAGTAGTCTCCCGGGACAGAACAACTATGGCTACACCTTC.

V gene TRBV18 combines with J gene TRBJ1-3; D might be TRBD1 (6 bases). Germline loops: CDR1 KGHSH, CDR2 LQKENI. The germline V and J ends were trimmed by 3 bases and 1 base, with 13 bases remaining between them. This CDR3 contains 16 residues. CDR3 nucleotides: TGTGCCAGCTCACCGGGCGGGGGGCCGTCTGGAAACACCATATATTTT. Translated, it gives CASSPGGGPSGNTIYF.

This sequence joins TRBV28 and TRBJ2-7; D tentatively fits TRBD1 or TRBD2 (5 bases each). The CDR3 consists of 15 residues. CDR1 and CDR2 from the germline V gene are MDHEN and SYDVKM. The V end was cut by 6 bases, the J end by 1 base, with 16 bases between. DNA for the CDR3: TGTGCCAGCAGCCTCAGGGTTACGGGGTCCTACGAGCAGTACTTC. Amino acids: CASSLRVTGSYEQYF.

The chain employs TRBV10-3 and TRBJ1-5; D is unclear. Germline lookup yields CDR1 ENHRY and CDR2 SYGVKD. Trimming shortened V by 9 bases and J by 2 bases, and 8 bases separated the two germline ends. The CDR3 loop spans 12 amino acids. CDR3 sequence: CAIRDGNQPQHF. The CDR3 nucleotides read TGTGCCATAAGGGATGGCAATCAGCCCCAGCATTTT.

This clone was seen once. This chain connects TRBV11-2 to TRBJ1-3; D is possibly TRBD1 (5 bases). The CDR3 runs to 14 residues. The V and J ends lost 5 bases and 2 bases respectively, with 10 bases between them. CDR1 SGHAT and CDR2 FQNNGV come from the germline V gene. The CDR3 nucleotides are TGTGCCAGCAGCGGGGGGTCTCCTGGAAACACCATATATTTT. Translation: CASSGGSPGNTIYF.

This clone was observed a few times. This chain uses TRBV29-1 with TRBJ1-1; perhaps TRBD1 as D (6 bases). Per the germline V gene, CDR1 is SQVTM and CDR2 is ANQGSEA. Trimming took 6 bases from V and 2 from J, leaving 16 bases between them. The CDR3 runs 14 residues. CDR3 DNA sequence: TGCAGCGTCTCCGGGACAAGTGCAAACACTGAAGCTTTCTTT. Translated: CSVSGTSANTEAFF.

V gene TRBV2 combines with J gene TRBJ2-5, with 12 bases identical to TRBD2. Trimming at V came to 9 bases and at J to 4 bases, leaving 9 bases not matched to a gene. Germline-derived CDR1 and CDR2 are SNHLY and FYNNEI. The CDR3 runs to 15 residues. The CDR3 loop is CARGPSGRGGETQYF. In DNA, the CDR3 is TGTGCCAGAGGACCTAGCGGGAGGGGGGGAGAGACCCAGTACTTC. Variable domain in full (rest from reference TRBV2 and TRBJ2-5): EPEVTQTPSHQVTQMGQEVILRCVPISNHLYFYWYRQILGQKVEFLVSFYNNEISEKSEIFDDQFSVERPDGSNFTLKIRSTKLEDSAMYFCARGPSGRGGETQYFGPGTRLLVL.

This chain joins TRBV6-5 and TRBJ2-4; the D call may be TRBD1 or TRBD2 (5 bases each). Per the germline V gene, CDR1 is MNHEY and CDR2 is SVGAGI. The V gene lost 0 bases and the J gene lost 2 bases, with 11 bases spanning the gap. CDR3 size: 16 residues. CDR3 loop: CASSYSGGISKNIQYF. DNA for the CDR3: TGTGCCAGCAGTTACTCTGGGGGAATTTCCAAAAACATTCAGTACTTC.

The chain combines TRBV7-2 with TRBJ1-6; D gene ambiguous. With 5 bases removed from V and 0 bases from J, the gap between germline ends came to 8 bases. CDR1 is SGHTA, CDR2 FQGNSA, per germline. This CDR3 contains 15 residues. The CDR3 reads CASSPISSYNSPLHF. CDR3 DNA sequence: TGTGCCAGCAGCCCAATTAGCTCCTATAATTCACCCCTCCACTTT.

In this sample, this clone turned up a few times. The CDR3 sequence is CASSSGHLTSGNTIYF. The CDR3 nucleotides read TGTGCCAGTAGTTCGGGACACTTGACCTCTGGAAACACCATATATTTT. This chain joins TRBV19 and TRBJ1-3; possible D gene TRBD1, 6 bases. The CDR3 is 16 residues long. Germline V gene data show CDR1 as LNHDA and CDR2 as SQIVND (reference sequence). V was cut by 5 bases and J by 0 bases, with 14 bases left in between.

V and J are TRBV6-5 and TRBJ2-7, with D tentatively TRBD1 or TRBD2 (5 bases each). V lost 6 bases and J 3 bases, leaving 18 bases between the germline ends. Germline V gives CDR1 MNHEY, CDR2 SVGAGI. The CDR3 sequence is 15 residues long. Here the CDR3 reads CASRHAQGPIYEQYF. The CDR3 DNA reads TGTGCCAGCAGACATGCCCAGGGACCGATCTACGAGCAGTACTTC.

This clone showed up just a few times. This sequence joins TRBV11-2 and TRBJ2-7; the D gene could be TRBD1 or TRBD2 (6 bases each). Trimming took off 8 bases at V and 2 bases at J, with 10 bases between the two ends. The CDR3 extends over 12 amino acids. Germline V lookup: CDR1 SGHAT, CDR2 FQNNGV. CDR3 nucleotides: TGTGCCAGCGGGGGGCAGGCCTACGAGCAGTACTTC. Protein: CASGGQAYEQYF.

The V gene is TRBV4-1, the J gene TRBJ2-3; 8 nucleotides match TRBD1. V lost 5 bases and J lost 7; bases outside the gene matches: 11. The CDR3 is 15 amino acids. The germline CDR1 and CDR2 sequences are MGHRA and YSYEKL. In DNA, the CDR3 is TGCGCCAGCAGCAACCTGGGCAGGGGGCTGAATACGCAGTATTTT. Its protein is CASSNLGRGLNTQYF.

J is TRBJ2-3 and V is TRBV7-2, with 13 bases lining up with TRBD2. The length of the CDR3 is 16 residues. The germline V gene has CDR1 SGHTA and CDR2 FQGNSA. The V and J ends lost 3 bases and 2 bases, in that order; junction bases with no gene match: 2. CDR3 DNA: TGTGCCAGCAGCTTGACTAGCGGGGGGTACACAGATACGCAGTATTTT. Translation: CASSLTSGGYTDTQYF. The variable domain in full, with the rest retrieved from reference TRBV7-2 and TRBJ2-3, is GAGVSQSPSNKVTEKGKDVELRCDPISGHTALYWYRQSLGQGLEFLIYFQGNSAPDKSGLPSDRFSAERTGGSVSTLTIQRTQQEDSAVYLCASSLTSGGYTDTQYFGPGTRLTVL.

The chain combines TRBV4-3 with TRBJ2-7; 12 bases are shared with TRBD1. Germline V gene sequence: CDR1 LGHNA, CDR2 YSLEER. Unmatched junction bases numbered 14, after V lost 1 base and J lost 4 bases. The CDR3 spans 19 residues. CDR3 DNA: TGCGCCAGCAGCCAAGTAGACCTAGGGACAGGGGGCCTAGGGTACGAGCAGTACTTC. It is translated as CASSQVDLGTGGLGYEQYF.

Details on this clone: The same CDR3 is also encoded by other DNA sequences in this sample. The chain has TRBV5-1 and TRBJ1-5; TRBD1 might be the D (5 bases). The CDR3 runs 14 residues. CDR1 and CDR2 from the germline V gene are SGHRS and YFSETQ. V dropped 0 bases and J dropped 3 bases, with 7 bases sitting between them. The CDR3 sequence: CASSLGGINQPQHF. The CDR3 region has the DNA TGCGCCAGCAGCTTGGGGGGCATCAATCAGCCCCAGCATTTT.

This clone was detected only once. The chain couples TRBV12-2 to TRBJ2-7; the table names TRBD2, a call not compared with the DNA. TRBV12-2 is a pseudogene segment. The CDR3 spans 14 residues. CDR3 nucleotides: TGTGCAAGTCGCGCCCGACTGGTGTGCTACGAGCAGTACTTC. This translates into CASRARLVCYEQYF.

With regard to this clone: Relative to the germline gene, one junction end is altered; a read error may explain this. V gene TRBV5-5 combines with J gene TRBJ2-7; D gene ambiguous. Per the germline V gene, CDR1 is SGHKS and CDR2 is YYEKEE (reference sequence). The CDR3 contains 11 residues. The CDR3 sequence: CASSSYTSPAF. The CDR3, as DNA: TGTGCCAGCAGCTCCTATACGTCCCCAGCATTC. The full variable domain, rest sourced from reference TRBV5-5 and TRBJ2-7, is DAGVTQSPTHLIKTRGQQVTLRCSPISGHKSVSWYQQVLGQGPQFIFQYYEKEERGRGNFPDRFSARQFPNYSSELNVNALLLGDSALYLCASSSYTSPAFGPGTRLTVT.

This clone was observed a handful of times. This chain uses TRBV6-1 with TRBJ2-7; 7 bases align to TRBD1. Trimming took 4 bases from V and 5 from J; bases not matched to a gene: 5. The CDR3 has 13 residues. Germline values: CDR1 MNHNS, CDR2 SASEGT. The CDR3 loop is CASSVGRGNEQYF. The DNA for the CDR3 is TGTGCCAGCAGTGTAGGCAGGGGGAACGAGCAGTACTTC.

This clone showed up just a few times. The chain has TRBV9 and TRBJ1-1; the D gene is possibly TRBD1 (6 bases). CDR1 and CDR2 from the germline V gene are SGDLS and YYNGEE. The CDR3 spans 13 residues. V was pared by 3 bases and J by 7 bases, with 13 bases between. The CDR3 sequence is CASSGDMDSEAFF. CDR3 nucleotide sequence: TGTGCCAGCAGCGGCGACATGGACAGTGAAGCTTTCTTT.

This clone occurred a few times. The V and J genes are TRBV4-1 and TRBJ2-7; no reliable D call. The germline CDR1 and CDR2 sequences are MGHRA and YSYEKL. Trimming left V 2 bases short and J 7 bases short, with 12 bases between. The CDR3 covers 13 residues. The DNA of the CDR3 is TGCGCCAGCAGCCAATCACCCCTGGGGGAGCAGTACTTC. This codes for CASSQSPLGEQYF.

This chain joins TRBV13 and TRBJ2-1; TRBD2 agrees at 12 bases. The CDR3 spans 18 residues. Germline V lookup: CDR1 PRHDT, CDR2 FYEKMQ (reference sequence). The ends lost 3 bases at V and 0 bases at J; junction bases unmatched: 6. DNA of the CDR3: TGTGCCAGCAGCTTCGCCCTACTAGCGGGAGGCTCCTACAATGAGCAGTTCTTC. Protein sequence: CASSFALLAGGSYNEQFF.

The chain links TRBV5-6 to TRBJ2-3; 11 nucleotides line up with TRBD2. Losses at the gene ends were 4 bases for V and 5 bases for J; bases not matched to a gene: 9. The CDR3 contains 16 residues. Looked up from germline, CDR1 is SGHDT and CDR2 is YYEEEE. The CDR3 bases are TGTGCCAGCAGCCGTTTAGCGGGAGGGGGGGGAGATACGCAGTATTTT. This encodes CASSRLAGGGGDTQYF.

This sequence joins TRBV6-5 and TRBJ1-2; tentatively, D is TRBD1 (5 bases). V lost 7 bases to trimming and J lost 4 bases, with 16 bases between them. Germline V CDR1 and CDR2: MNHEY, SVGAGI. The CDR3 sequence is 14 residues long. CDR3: CASISGTQSYGYTF. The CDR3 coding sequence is TGTGCCAGCATCTCCGGGACGCAGTCCTATGGCTACACCTTC.

The CDR3 sequence: CASSQKGVPIVAPLHF. CDR3 DNA sequence: TGCGCCAGCAGCCAAAAAGGGGTTCCTATTGTTGCGCCCCTCCACTTT. This chain links TRBV4-1 with TRBJ1-6; the D gene is possibly TRBD1 (5 bases). Trimming pared 2 bases from V and 13 bases from J, leaving 21 bases between. Germline CDR1 MGHRA, CDR2 YSYEKL. CDR3 length equals 16 residues.

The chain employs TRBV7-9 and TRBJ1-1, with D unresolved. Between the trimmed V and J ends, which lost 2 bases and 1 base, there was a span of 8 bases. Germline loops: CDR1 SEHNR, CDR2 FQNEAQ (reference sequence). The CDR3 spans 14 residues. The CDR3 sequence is CASSLRSANTEAFF. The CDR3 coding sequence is TGTGCCAGCAGCTTAAGGTCAGCGAACACTGAAGCTTTCTTT.

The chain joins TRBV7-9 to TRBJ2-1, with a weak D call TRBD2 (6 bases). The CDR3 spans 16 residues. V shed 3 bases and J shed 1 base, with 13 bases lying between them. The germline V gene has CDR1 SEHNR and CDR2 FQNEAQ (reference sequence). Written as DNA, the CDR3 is TGTGCCAGCAGCTTCGGCGGCCGGGGGTCCTACAATGAGCAGTTCTTC. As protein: CASSFGGRGSYNEQFF.

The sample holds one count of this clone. The CDR3 protein is CASSPRLAGGYSQETQYF. As DNA, the CDR3 is TGCGCCAGCAGCCCTCGACTAGCGGGGGGGTATAGCCAAGAGACCCAGTACTTC. The genes are TRBV4-1 and TRBJ2-5; 14 bases line up with TRBD2. The J segment lost 1 base and the V segment lost 4 bases, leaving 8 bases of the junction unmatched. Per germline, CDR1 MGHRA and CDR2 YSYEKL. The CDR3 consists of 18 residues.